One sample yielded the 18 T cell receptor beta chains listed below, sequenced in a study of blood T cells in healthy people across ages. Together with a sample-barcoded 5' primer, a J-beta primer mix was included in a second PCR lasting about 7 to 11 cycles. TCRdb analysed the 5' RACE reads with MiXCR anew, one entry per CDR3 protein. The sample lists more than 900,000 distinct CDR3 sequences, almost 30% occurring once. These data were likewise used in another study, on T cells of mothers and their children.

Sequencing input: blood. The receptors originated from a woman between 35 and 50 years old in good health.

The V and J genes are TRBV29-1 and TRBJ2-2; TRBD2 might be the D (6 bases). V gave up 1 base and J gave up 6 bases, with 12 bases separating them. The germline CDR1 and CDR2 sequences are SQVTM and ANQGSEA. CDR3 size: 14 residues. The CDR3 DNA is TGCAGCGTTGAAGGGCAGGGAGGCGCCGGGGAGCTGTTTTTT. This sequence encodes CSVEGQGGAGELFF.

This clonotype was observed a few times. J is TRBJ1-1 and V is TRBV7-2, with D possibly matching TRBD1 (5 bases). The V gene lost 0 bases and the J gene lost 7 bases, with 15 bases spanning the gap. This CDR3 region has 15 residues. Germline lookup yields CDR1 SGHTA and CDR2 FQGNSA. The CDR3 nucleotides read TGTGCCAGCAGCTTAGCGAACAGTGGGGGAGGTGAAGCTTTCTTT. Its translation: CASSLANSGGGEAFF.

In this sample, this clonotype turned up a few times. The CDR3 DNA sequence: TGCGCCAGCAGCTCCGGACTAGCGGGGGGACTGGCAGATACGCAGTATTTT. It codes for CASSSGLAGGLADTQYF. The rearrangement joins TRBV5-1 to TRBJ2-3, with TRBD2 matching over 14 bases. This CDR3 has 17 residues. The junction had 7 bases not matched to a gene; V was cut back by 3 bases and J by 4 bases. The germline CDR1 and CDR2 sequences are SGHRS and YFSETQ.

This clonotype was counted a few times. The junction departs from the called germline gene at one end, perhaps through a read error. The V and J genes are TRBV7-6 and TRBJ2-1, with TRBD1 identical over 8 bases. CDR1 SGHVS and CDR2 FNYEAQ come from the germline V gene. This CDR3 has 15 amino acids. The CDR3 is CTSSSRQGSYNEQFF. The DNA for the CDR3 is TGTACCAGCAGCTCCCGACAGGGGTCCTACAATGAGCAGTTCTTC.

The table lists this clonotype with many counts. The rearrangement joins TRBV6-5 to TRBJ2-1; 11 nucleotides line up with TRBD2. Germline CDR1 is MNHEY and CDR2 is SVGAGI. V dropped 6 bases and J dropped 7; count of bases not matched to a gene: 2. The CDR3 runs to 13 residues. The CDR3: CASRTSGVNEQFF. Here the CDR3 DNA reads TGTGCCAGCAGGACTAGCGGGGTGAATGAGCAGTTCTTC.

In this sample, this clonotype turned up many times. CDR3 residues: CASSLSTGRNQPQHF. The CDR3 bases are TGTGCCAGCAGTCTTTCGACAGGGCGCAATCAGCCCCAGCATTTT. The chain has TRBV6-2 or TRBV6-3 and TRBJ1-5; 7 bases line up with TRBD1. There are 15 residues in the CDR3. Germline V lookup: CDR1 MNHEY, CDR2 SVGEGT. Unmatched junction bases numbered 6, after V lost 5 bases and J lost 2 bases.

This rearrangement joins TRBV3-1 to TRBJ2-5, with 9 bases fitting TRBD2. V shed 6 bases, J shed 2 bases, and the junction held 16 bases outside the gene matches. The CDR3 loop spans 18 amino acids. The V gene's germline CDR1 is LGHDT and CDR2 YNNKEL (reference sequence). The CDR3 loop is CASSRTSGGMSPQETQYF. The CDR3 DNA follows: TGTGCCAGCAGTCGGACGAGCGGGGGGATGAGCCCACAAGAGACCCAGTACTTC.

In regard to this clonotype: This may be a read error, as it is one base from a much larger clone. CDR3 sequence: CAISGSGAAGYTF. In nucleotides, the CDR3 is TGTGCCATCAGTGGATCCGGAGCGGCTGGCTACACCTTC. The chain employs TRBV10-3 and TRBJ1-2, with no clear D. CDR1 ENHRY and CDR2 SYGVKD come from the germline V gene. The length of the CDR3 is 13 residues. V was trimmed by 4 bases and J by 7 bases, leaving 13 bases between them.

The rearrangement uses TRBV7-9 and TRBJ2-1; D tentatively reads TRBD1 or TRBD2 (5 bases each). CDR3 length equals 15 residues. Per the germline V gene, CDR1 is SEHNR and CDR2 is FQNEAQ (reference sequence). The V end was cut by 6 bases, the J end by 9 bases, with 21 bases between. This chain's CDR3 is CASSFSGARFGEQFF. In DNA form, the CDR3 reads TGTGCCAGCAGTTTCTCCGGGGCGCGGTTTGGTGAGCAGTTCTTC.

This clonotype has ten or more counts. The gene calls are TRBV5-1 and TRBJ2-1; 8 positions match TRBD2. V lost 5 bases and J lost 15; bases outside the gene matches: 13. Germline V gene data show CDR1 as SGHRS and CDR2 as YFSETQ. CDR3 length equals 13 residues. CDR3 sequence reads: CASRTSDLSKGFF. In nucleotides, the CDR3 is TGCGCCAGCAGGACTAGCGATCTGTCGAAGGGGTTCTTC.

The V and J genes are TRBV6-5 and TRBJ2-7, with TRBD1 as a possible D gene (6 bases). Germline CDR1 MNHEY, CDR2 SVGAGI. The CDR3 length is 14 residues. Trimming pared 6 bases from V and 2 bases from J, leaving 14 bases between. CDR3 sequence (DNA): TGTGCCAGCAGCCTCGGACAGATCCCCTACGAGCAGTACTTC. It is translated as CASSLGQIPYEQYF.

J is TRBJ1-1 and V is TRBV7-2; weak D call: TRBD1 (6 bases). The CDR3 loop spans 12 amino acids. Germline V gene lookup returns CDR1 SGHTA and CDR2 FQGNSA. The V end was cut by 5 bases, the J end by 6 bases, with 10 bases between. In DNA form, the CDR3 reads TGTGCCAGCAGCCGTAACAGGGCTGAAGCTTTCTTT. Its translation is CASSRNRAEAFF. Supplemented by reference TRBV7-2 and TRBJ1-1, the full variable domain reads GAGVSQSPSNKVTEKGKDVELRCDPISGHTALYWYRQSLGQGLEFLIYFQGNSAPDKSGLPSDRFSAERTGGSVSTLTIQRTQQEDSAVYLCASSRNRAEAFFGQGTRLTVV.

This clonotype was counted once. No conserved phenylalanine or tryptophan is present at the end of the CDR3, so a read error is the likely explanation. The DNA is omitted, as the CDR3 cannot be located on it reliably, and the CDR3 follows TCRdb's listing. The gene calls are TRBV5-6 and TRBJ2-1; TRBD1, as called in the table, went unchecked against the DNA. Inclusive of both ends, the CDR3 amounts to 17 amino acids. Germline V gene lookup returns CDR1 SGHDT and CDR2 YYEEEE. The CDR3 here is CASSTWTGGIDGYTFGS.

The genes are TRBV5-1 and TRBJ1-1; maybe TRBD1 (5 bases). CDR1 and CDR2 from the germline V gene are SGHRS and YFSETQ. V lost 4 bases and J lost 5, with 15 bases in between. This CDR3 region has 14 residues. The CDR3 spells CASSAGQRGTEAFF. In DNA form, the CDR3 reads TGCGCCAGCAGCGCAGGGCAACGAGGAACTGAAGCTTTCTTT. The entire variable domain, with the rest obtained from reference TRBV5-1 and TRBJ1-1, is as follows: KAGVTQTPRYLIKTRGQQVTLSCSPISGHRSVSWYQQTPGQGLQFLFEYFSETQRNKGNFPGRFSGRQFSNSRSEMNVSTLELGDSALYLCASSAGQRGTEAFFGQGTRLTVV.

Comment on this clonotype: A much larger clone is a single base away; this may be a read error. The chain uses TRBV12-3 or TRBV12-4 and TRBJ1-2; D ambiguous. CDR3 length equals 12 residues. The CDR3 nucleotides are TGTACCAGCAGTTTGGGTTGGTATGGCTACACCTTC. The encoded protein is CTSSLGWYGYTF.

This clonotype has a handful of counts. This chain links TRBV6-6 with TRBJ1-6; 9 positions match TRBD1. Germline V gene data show CDR1 as MNHNY and CDR2 as SVGAGI (reference sequence). Unmatched junction bases numbered 9, after V lost 5 bases and J lost 7 bases. The CDR3 runs to 16 residues. The CDR3 protein is CASSPQGAGKNSPLHF. The DNA for the CDR3 is TGTGCCAGCAGTCCACAGGGGGCGGGAAAGAATTCACCCCTCCACTTT.

The sample holds many counts of this clonotype. Being one base from a much bigger clone, this may be a read error. The rearrangement joins TRBV6-2 or TRBV6-3 to TRBJ2-1, with 7 nucleotides matching TRBD1. Germline V gives CDR1 MNHEY, CDR2 SVGEGT. This CDR3 region has 14 residues. V trimming: 6 bases; J trimming: 0 bases; junction bases outside the gene matches: 2. CDR3 nucleotides: TGTGCCAGCAGGTGGGACAGCTCCTACAATGAGCAGTTCTTC. This codes for CASRWDSSYNEQFF.

This clonotype was counted many times. The CDR3 reads CASSFDSAGQKNIQYF. DNA for the CDR3: TGTGCCAGCAGTTTTGATTCGGCCGGACAAAAAAACATTCAGTACTTC. The rearrangement links TRBV12-3 or TRBV12-4 to TRBJ2-4; D is perhaps TRBD1 (5 bases). This CDR3 contains 16 residues. V lost 3 bases and J 4 bases, leaving 16 bases between the germline ends.